This T cell receptor (beta chain) emerged from a study of blood T cell repertoires in COVID-19. Study overall: Sources were T cells, B-cell-depleted T cells, or PBMCs; the material itself was cDNA or gDNA.

In the authors' methods: Estimation of nucleated cell counts relied on the amplification of reference gene primers. Sequencing used immunoSEQ multiplex PCR; TCRdb keeps in-frame clones, though not all of them. D and trimming come from the DNA, and the V and J calls and clone size come from that table. In the table there are 130,000 to 150,000 clones, 84% of which are singletons. Sequencing was performed on peripheral blood. This receptor was taken from a human donor in a cohort sampled during active COVID-19.

As DNA, the CDR3 is TGTGCCAGCAGTTCGTACAGTGGGGAGGTGGCTGAAGCTTTCTTT. It encodes CASSSYSGEVAEAFF. The genes are TRBV6-5 and TRBJ1-1; D not certain. Germline CDR1 reads MNHEY; CDR2 reads SVGAGI. Trimming took off 4 bases at V and 6 bases at J, with 18 bases between the two ends. CDR3 length: 15 amino acids.